The 28 T cell receptor beta chains below all came from one sample that was sequenced in a study of shared T cell receptors in the human thymus. Assay used: immunoSEQ multiplex PCR; TCRdb lists only in-frame clones, some missing. The sample includes roughly 700,000 clones, 85% to 90% of them seen just once. These data also formed part of another study, on human thymus T cells.

Sequenced material: thymocytes. These TCRs come from a boy under two years old with a congenital heart defect.

The chain carries TRBV4-1 and TRBJ2-1, with D possibly matching TRBD2 (6 bases). V was clipped by 0 bases and J by 8 bases, with 17 bases between them. CDR1 and CDR2 (germline): MGHRA, YSYEKL. This CDR3 spans 16 amino acids. The CDR3 DNA reads as TGCGCCAGCAGCCAAGACCGGGCGGGACCTTCGGATGAGCAGTTCTTC. Protein product: CASSQDRAGPSDEQFF.

V usage is TRBV4-1 and J usage is TRBJ2-7; the match to TRBD2 covers 9 bases. The CDR3 contains 18 residues. The V gene end was trimmed by 4 bases and the J gene end by 4 bases; junction bases not matched to a gene: 17. Germline V CDR1 and CDR2: MGHRA, YSYEKL. CDR3 residues: CASSRYFLAGVFGYEQYF. The CDR3 DNA reads TGCGCCAGCAGCCGCTACTTCTTAGCGGGAGTGTTCGGGTACGAGCAGTACTTC.

The chain recombines TRBV11-3 with TRBJ2-7; the D gene is possibly TRBD2 (6 bases). With 5 bases removed from V and 0 bases from J, the gap between germline ends came to 14 bases. Germline V CDR1 and CDR2: SGHNT, YENEEA. This CDR3 spans 15 amino acids. CDR3 protein: CASSAAGVPSYEQYF. Written as DNA, the CDR3 is TGTGCCAGCAGCGCAGCGGGCGTACCCTCCTACGAGCAGTACTTC.

Comments on this clone: The junction differs from germline at one of its ends, possibly a read error. This chain uses TRBV7-7 with TRBJ2-3; 14 bases match TRBD2. Germline V gene data show CDR1 as SSHAT and CDR2 as FNYEAQ (reference sequence). This CDR3 contains 17 residues. CDR3 bases: TGTGCTAGCAGTCCGGGACTAGCGGGAGATTGGCCAGATACGCAGTATTTT. Translation: CASSPGLAGDWPDTQYF.

V usage is TRBV9 and J usage is TRBJ2-7, with a possible D match to TRBD1 (5 bases). CDR3 length: 14 residues. Germline CDR1 SGDLS, CDR2 YYNGEE. V was shortened by 4 bases and J by 6 bases, with 17 bases between the two germline ends. The CDR3 DNA sequence: TGTGCCAGCAGCCCATGGAACTGGGGCGGCGAGCAGTACTTC. This gives the protein CASSPWNWGGEQYF.

The count of this clone is one. The same CDR3 can be traced to other DNA sequences in this sample. The chain recombines TRBV9 with TRBJ2-1, with D unresolved. Germline values: CDR1 SGDLS, CDR2 YYNGEE. Trimming cost V 4 bases and J 1 base, with 9 bases left between them. The CDR3 consists of 14 residues. The CDR3: CASSPQDSYNEQFF. In DNA form, the CDR3 reads TGTGCCAGCAGCCCACAAGATTCCTACAATGAGCAGTTCTTC.

This clone was observed a few times. The chain employs TRBV7-2 and TRBJ2-1; maybe TRBD2 (6 bases). V was shortened by 2 bases and J by 6 bases, with 14 bases between the two germline ends. Germline values: CDR1 SGHTA, CDR2 FQGNSA. The CDR3 runs 15 residues. The CDR3 here is CASSLLAPEPNEQFF. CDR3 nucleotide sequence: TGTGCCAGCAGCTTACTAGCGCCCGAACCCAATGAGCAGTTCTTC.

The chain joins TRBV6-1 to TRBJ2-7, with TRBD1 matching over 8 bases. The germline gives CDR1 MNHNS, CDR2 SASEGT. V trimming: 6 bases; J trimming: 4 bases; junction bases outside the gene matches: 11. CDR3 length: 15 residues. The DNA for the CDR3 is TGTGCCAGCAGCCCCAGAGGGACAGGACCTTACGAGCAGTACTTC. Its protein product is CASSPRGTGPYEQYF.

Here the CDR3 DNA reads TGTGCCAGCACTCAGCGGGAGTTGCCGGCGGAGACCCAGTACTTC. Its translation: CASTQRELPAETQYF. The chain couples TRBV2 to TRBJ2-5; 8 nucleotides line up with TRBD2. The trim removed 7 bases at V and 5 bases at J, leaving 12 bases unmatched. The CDR3 is 15 amino acids. The germline gives CDR1 SNHLY, CDR2 FYNNEI.

The DNA for the CDR3 is TGTGCCACCAGCAGACACGTTTCAAGCGGGAGAGTTAAGACCCAGTACTTC. Translated: CATSRHVSSGRVKTQYF. The chain recombines TRBV15 with TRBJ2-5, with 8 bases that match TRBD2. With V trimmed by 2 bases and J by 6 bases, 14 bases remained unmatched. Germline assignment: CDR1 LNHNV and CDR2 YYDKDF (reference sequence). This CDR3 region has 17 residues.

V is TRBV30 and J is TRBJ2-1, with 8 bases aligning to TRBD2. J lost 14 bases, V lost 1 base, and 4 bases had no gene match. The CDR3 length is 11 residues. Germline V CDR1 and CDR2: GTSNPN, SVGIG (reference sequence). The DNA for the CDR3 is TGTGCCTGGAGTGGGCGGGAGGATGAGTTCTTC. This codes for CAWSGREDEFF.

The chain links TRBV15 to TRBJ2-3; the match to TRBD1 covers 9 bases. Trimming cost V 5 bases and J 3 bases; bases outside gene matches: 18. This CDR3 is built from 19 residues. In germline, CDR1 is LNHNV, CDR2 YYDKDF (reference sequence). The CDR3 loop is CATSRTGTGPHSLTDTQYF. The CDR3 DNA reads TGTGCCACCAGCCGCACCGGGACAGGGCCTCACTCATTGACAGATACGCAGTATTTT. Full variable domain (remainder filled in from reference TRBV15 and TRBJ2-3): DAMVIQNPRYQVTQFGKPVTLSCSQTLNHNVMYWYQQKSSQAPKLLFHYYDKDFNNEADTPDNFQSRRPNTSFCFLDIRSPGLGDTAMYLCATSRTGTGPHSLTDTQYFGPGTRLTVL.

On this clone itself: The sample contains more than one DNA sequence encoding this CDR3. The chain links TRBV5-1 to TRBJ2-3; D perhaps matches TRBD2 (5 bases). Trimming left V 0 bases short and J 6 bases short, with 8 bases between. This CDR3 has 13 amino acids. The germline V gene has CDR1 SGHRS and CDR2 YFSETQ. The CDR3 protein is CASSLAGGDTQYF. The DNA for the CDR3 is TGCGCCAGCAGCTTGGCCGGAGGCGATACGCAGTATTTT. The full variable domain, with the rest looked up from reference TRBV5-1 and TRBJ2-3, is KAGVTQTPRYLIKTRGQQVTLSCSPISGHRSVSWYQQTPGQGLQFLFEYFSETQRNKGNFPGRFSGRQFSNSRSEMNVSTLELGDSALYLCASSLAGGDTQYFGPGTRLTVL.

The V gene is TRBV5-8, the J gene TRBJ2-1; the match to TRBD2 covers 8 bases. V gave up 0 bases and J gave up 4 bases; unmatched junction bases: 6. Germline assignment: CDR1 SGHTS and CDR2 YDEGEE. CDR3 length equals 16 residues. CDR3 sequence: CASSLGIAGRYNEQFF. CDR3 nucleotides: TGTGCCAGCAGCTTGGGTATAGCGGGAAGGTACAATGAGCAGTTCTTC.

The V and J genes are TRBV11-2 and TRBJ2-7; weak D call: TRBD2 (5 bases). Germline CDR1 and CDR2: SGHAT and FQNNGV. The CDR3 spans 14 residues. V lost 7 bases, J lost 4 bases, and 17 bases lay in between. The CDR3 DNA reads as TGTGCCAGCACCACCGGGGAAGTTCTTTACGAGCAGTACTTC. Protein sequence: CASTTGEVLYEQYF.

V usage is TRBV7-8 and J usage is TRBJ2-7, with 9 positions matching TRBD1. The germline CDR1 and CDR2 sequences are SGHVS and FQNEAQ. V was clipped by 6 bases and J by 4 bases; unmatched bases: 7. CDR3 length equals 14 residues. The CDR3 here is CASRDGTGSYEQYF. The CDR3 DNA reads as TGTGCCAGCAGGGACGGGACAGGGTCTTACGAGCAGTACTTC.

This chain uses TRBV9 with TRBJ2-6; 8 nucleotides align to TRBD1. The CDR3 has 18 residues. Germline V lookup: CDR1 SGDLS, CDR2 YYNGEE. V shed 4 bases and J 3 bases; nucleotides not matched to a gene: 12. In DNA, the CDR3 is TGTGCCAGCAGCAATCGGGACAGGCCCGCCCTTGGGGCCAACGTCCTGACTTTC. Translating gives CASSNRDRPALGANVLTF.

The chain links TRBV7-9 to TRBJ2-7, with 10 bases aligning to TRBD1. The germline V gene encodes CDR1 SEHNR and CDR2 FQNEAQ (reference sequence). The trim removed 5 bases at V and 5 bases at J, leaving 9 bases unmatched. The CDR3 extends over 15 amino acids. The CDR3 nucleotides read TGTGCCAGCAGCCCCCGGGACAGGGGAGCAAACGAGCAGTACTTC. It is translated as CASSPRDRGANEQYF.

The chain carries TRBV19 and TRBJ1-4; 7 bases align to TRBD1. After removal of 2 bases from V and 1 base from J, the junction contained 4 bases not matched to a gene. CDR1 LNHDA and CDR2 SQIVND come from the germline V gene (reference sequence). The CDR3 contains 16 residues. The CDR3 bases are TGTGCCAGTAGTATATTCCCAGGGGGAACTAATGAAAAACTGTTTTTT. Translating it yields CASSIFPGGTNEKLFF.

The chain is built from TRBV12-5 and TRBJ2-1, with D possibly TRBD1 on 5 matching bases. This CDR3 has 17 residues. CDR1 and CDR2 from the germline V gene are LGHNT and FRNRAP. Trimming pared 0 bases from V and 3 bases from J, leaving 15 bases between. CDR3 bases: TGTGCTAGTGGTTTGGTGCCACAGGAAAGGGGCTACAATGAGCAGTTCTTC. Its translation: CASGLVPQERGYNEQFF.

The V gene is TRBV7-9, the J gene TRBJ2-1; 9 bases map to TRBD1. The CDR3 covers 17 residues. In germline, CDR1 is SEHNR, CDR2 FQNEAQ (reference sequence). After removal of 5 bases from V and 0 bases from J, the junction contained 8 bases not matched to a gene. The DNA of the CDR3 is TGTGCCAGCAGCCGCCGGACAGGGGAGAGCTCCTACAATGAGCAGTTCTTC. Amino acid sequence: CASSRRTGESSYNEQFF. Supplemented by reference TRBV7-9 and TRBJ2-1, the full variable domain reads DTGVSQNPRHKITKRGQNVTFRCDPISEHNRLYWYRQTLGQGPEFLTYFQNEAQLEKSRLLSDRFSAERPKGSFSTLEIQRTEQGDSAMYLCASSRRTGESSYNEQFFGPGTRLTVL.

The V and J genes are TRBV5-8 and TRBJ1-5; TRBD1 agrees at 8 bases. Germline lookup yields CDR1 SGHTS and CDR2 YDEGEE. This CDR3 is 17 amino acids long. The trim removed 0 bases at V and 0 bases at J, leaving 5 bases unmatched. The CDR3 bases are TGTGCCAGCAGCTTGGGTCAGGGGGCTGGTAGCAATCAGCCCCAGCATTTT. It specifies CASSLGQGAGSNQPQHF.

CDR3 bases: TGTGCCAGCAGCTCCCCCCGCGGAGACCAAGAGACCCAGTACTTC. Translating it yields CASSSPRGDQETQYF. The J gene is TRBJ2-5, the V gene TRBV5-8; D gene unclear. V dropped 3 bases and J dropped 0 bases, with 12 bases sitting between them. The CDR3 sequence is 15 residues long. Germline V lookup: CDR1 SGHTS, CDR2 YDEGEE. Together with reference TRBV5-8 and TRBJ2-5, the CDR3 gives the full variable domain: EAGVTQSPTHLIKTRGQQATLRCSPISGHTSVYWYQQALGLGLQFLLWYDEGEERNRGNFPPRFSGRQFPNYSSELNVNALELEDSALYLCASSSPRGDQETQYFGPGTRLLVL.

CDR3 protein: CASTSSLVGSGQRDYEQYF. The CDR3 DNA follows: TGCGCCAGCACCTCTAGCTTGGTTGGTAGCGGGCAGAGGGACTACGAGCAGTACTTC. This chain links TRBV5-1 with TRBJ2-7; the match to TRBD2 covers 7 bases. The V and J ends lost 6 bases and 3 bases, in that order; junction bases with no gene match: 24. The CDR3 extends over 19 amino acids. Germline CDR1 and CDR2: SGHRS and YFSETQ.

The chain combines TRBV7-6 with TRBJ1-5; a weak D match, TRBD1 (5 bases). This CDR3 is 14 amino acids long. From germline, CDR1 is SGHVS and CDR2 FNYEAQ. V lost 5 bases, J lost 5 bases, and 13 bases lay in between. CDR3 protein: CASSGGWGDQPQHF. The CDR3 DNA is TGTGCCAGCAGCGGGGGGTGGGGGGATCAGCCCCAGCATTTT. Looking up the rest from reference TRBV7-6 and TRBJ1-5 gives the full variable domain: GAGVSQSPRYKVTKRGQDVALRCDPISGHVSLYWYRQALGQGPEFLTYFNYEAQQDKSGLPNDRFSAERPEGSISTLTIQRTEQRDSAMYRCASSGGWGDQPQHFGDGTRLSIL.

This chain uses TRBV4-3 with TRBJ2-1; TRBD2 matches at 8 bases. The length of the CDR3 is 18 residues. The V gene's germline CDR1 is LGHNA and CDR2 YSLEER. J was trimmed by 6 bases and V by 4 bases; bases with no gene match: 17. This chain's CDR3 is CASSLFTSAGDMVNEQFF. The CDR3 region has the DNA TGCGCCAGCAGCCTTTTTACCTCAGCGGGAGATATGGTCAATGAGCAGTTCTTC.

This chain uses TRBV9 with TRBJ2-3, with TRBD1 matching over 9 bases. Germline V lookup: CDR1 SGDLS, CDR2 YYNGEE. Trimming at V came to 4 bases and at J to 8 bases, leaving 8 bases not matched to a gene. The CDR3 sequence is 14 residues long. In DNA, the CDR3 is TGTGCCAGCAGCCTGTACAGGGGGCAAGGTACGCAGTATTTT. Encoded protein: CASSLYRGQGTQYF.

The gene calls are TRBV7-9 and TRBJ2-5; perhaps TRBD2 as D (6 bases). The end of the DNA aligns better with TRBJ2-7, so the J call may be wrong. The CDR3 is 14 amino acids. CDR1 is SEHNR, CDR2 FQNEAQ, per germline (reference sequence). The CDR3 DNA reads as TGTGCCAGCAGCTTAGCGGGGGGACTTCGCGAGCAGTACTTC. Its protein is CASSLAGGLREQYF.